One sample yielded the 30 T cell receptor beta chains listed below, sequenced in a study of T-cell memory formation after mild COVID-19. TCRdb analysed the 5' RACE reads with MiXCR anew, one entry per CDR3 protein. Here the sample spans about 250,000 distinct CDR3 sequences, about 16% being singletons. What was sequenced was PBMCs or a T cell subset sorted from them (not recorded which). These receptors were taken from an adult woman who had mild COVID-19 (a few samples of this study predate the infection). Cell type and time point are not known.

This clonotype has just a few counts. V usage is TRBV18 and J usage is TRBJ1-2; TRBD1 might be the D (5 bases). This CDR3 comprises 14 residues. The V end was cut by 2 bases, the J end by 2 bases, with 9 bases between. Germline loops: CDR1 KGHSH, CDR2 LQKENI. CDR3 sequence: CASSPNRQNYGYTF. CDR3 in DNA: TGTGCCAGCTCACCAAACCGACAGAACTATGGCTACACCTTC.

The sample holds many counts of this clonotype. V gene TRBV29-1 combines with J gene TRBJ2-1, with D unclear. V dropped 3 bases and J dropped 2 bases, with 14 bases sitting between them. The CDR3 sequence is 15 residues long. Looked up from germline, CDR1 is SQVTM and CDR2 is ANQGSEA. The CDR3 loop reads CSVDSSRNPYNEQFF. The CDR3 bases are TGCAGCGTTGATTCGAGCCGGAATCCCTACAATGAGCAGTTCTTC.

This clonotype was picked up a small number of times. The V call is TRBV2, the J call TRBJ2-3; a possible D gene is TRBD2 (5 bases). Trimming left V 2 bases short and J 3 bases short, with 9 bases between. The V gene's germline CDR1 is SNHLY and CDR2 FYNNEI. CDR3 length equals 14 residues. This CDR3 is CASSELARTDTQYF. Here the CDR3 DNA reads TGTGCCAGCAGTGAACTAGCTCGGACAGATACGCAGTATTTT. The whole variable domain, filled in from reference TRBV2 and TRBJ2-3, reads EPEVTQTPSHQVTQMGQEVILRCVPISNHLYFYWYRQILGQKVEFLVSFYNNEISEKSEIFDDQFSVERPDGSNFTLKIRSTKLEDSAMYFCASSELARTDTQYFGPGTRLTVL.

This clonotype was counted at least ten times. V and J are TRBV5-1 and TRBJ2-5; no clear D gene. The V gene lost 0 bases and the J gene lost 2 bases, with 8 bases spanning the gap. The germline V gene encodes CDR1 SGHRS and CDR2 YFSETQ. The CDR3 is 14 residues long. The CDR3 DNA is TGCGCCAGCAGCTTGGCCCCTACTCAAGAGACCCAGTACTTC. This sequence encodes CASSLAPTQETQYF.

This clonotype was seen a few times. The chain combines TRBV4-3 with TRBJ2-2; possible D gene TRBD2, 6 bases. The CDR3 extends over 15 amino acids. CDR1 and CDR2 (germline): LGHNA, YSLEER. Trimming pared 1 base from V and 6 bases from J, leaving 12 bases between. The CDR3 DNA follows: TGCGCCAGCAGCCAAGTGAATTGGGGGGCCGGGGAGCTGTTTTTT. Its protein product is CASSQVNWGAGELFF.

A remark on this clonotype: Relative to the germline gene, one junction end is altered; a read error may explain this. J is TRBJ1-5 and V is TRBV3-1; D gene unclear. Germline CDR1 and CDR2: LGHDT and YNNKEL (reference sequence). The CDR3 is made up of 15 amino acids. This CDR3 is CASSQGPDRNQPQHF. The CDR3 nucleotides are TGTGCCAGCAGCCAAGGTCCCGACCGCAACCAGCCCCAGCATTTT.

The gene calls are TRBV9 and TRBJ1-6; D might be TRBD1 (6 bases). Germline V gene data show CDR1 as SGDLS and CDR2 as YYNGEE. The CDR3 loop spans 17 amino acids. V was cut by 3 bases and J by 0 bases, with 13 bases left in between. CDR3 in amino acids: CASSGPRGSSYNSPLHF. The CDR3 DNA is TGTGCCAGCAGCGGCCCCAGGGGCTCCTCCTATAATTCACCCCTCCACTTT.

The gene calls are TRBV7-9 and TRBJ2-2; TRBD1 matches 7 bases. The CDR3 totals 15 residues. The germline CDR1 and CDR2 sequences are SEHNR and FQNEAQ (reference sequence). Unmatched junction bases numbered 10, after V lost 5 bases and J lost 7 bases. CDR3 bases: TGTGCCAGCAGCCGCGAGTGGGACAGTAACGGGGAGCTGTTTTTT. Protein: CASSREWDSNGELFF.

Ten or more counts support this clonotype. The chain employs TRBV7-9 and TRBJ2-7; D remains ambiguous. V lost 3 bases, J lost 0 bases, and 6 bases lay in between. CDR3 length equals 13 residues. The germline gives CDR1 SEHNR, CDR2 FQNEAQ (reference sequence). The CDR3 reads CASSLSGSYEQYF. The DNA for the CDR3 is TGTGCCAGCAGCTTGTCAGGCTCCTACGAGCAGTACTTC.

The chain combines TRBV15 with TRBJ2-3; D is unresolved. There are 14 residues in the CDR3. Deletions cut 0 bases from V and 2 bases from J, with 6 bases between. Germline V gene sequence: CDR1 LNHNV, CDR2 YYDKDF (reference sequence). CDR3 protein: CATSRDSHTDTQYF. CDR3 in DNA: TGTGCCACCAGCAGAGACAGTCACACAGATACGCAGTATTTT.

This chain links TRBV7-2 with TRBJ2-7; perhaps TRBD2 as D (5 bases). From germline, CDR1 is SGHTA and CDR2 FQGNSA. The CDR3 consists of 13 residues. V shed 8 bases and J shed 2 bases, with 13 bases lying between them. The CDR3, as DNA: TGTGCCAGCCGTAGTCCGGGGACCTACGAGCAGTACTTC. This sequence encodes CASRSPGTYEQYF.

This clonotype has more than one count but fewer than ten. This rearrangement joins TRBV3-1 to TRBJ1-2, with 10 positions matching TRBD1. Trimming cost V 3 bases and J 7 bases; bases outside gene matches: 2. CDR1 and CDR2 from the germline V gene are LGHDT and YNNKEL (reference sequence). CDR3 length equals 13 residues. This CDR3 reads CASSHRDRGGYTF. The CDR3 bases are TGTGCCAGCAGCCATCGGGACAGGGGTGGCTACACCTTC.

This clonotype came up a few times. J is TRBJ2-1 and V is TRBV7-2; TRBD2 matches at 9 bases. Per the germline V gene, CDR1 is SGHTA and CDR2 is FQGNSA. V shed 1 base, J shed 5 bases, and the junction held 3 bases outside the gene matches. This CDR3 has 15 amino acids. The CDR3, as DNA: TGTGCCAGCAGCTTAGAGCGGGGGGCTAACAATGAGCAGTTCTTC. It yields the protein CASSLERGANNEQFF.

The table lists this clonotype with a few counts. The CDR3: CASSSRTGRSYNEQFF. The CDR3 DNA is TGCGCCAGCAGCAGCCGAACGGGTCGCTCCTACAATGAGCAGTTCTTC. This chain connects TRBV5-1 to TRBJ2-1; D ambiguous. The CDR3 consists of 16 residues. Germline CDR1 and CDR2: SGHRS and YFSETQ. V was pared by 4 bases and J by 0 bases, with 14 bases between.

This chain connects TRBV9 to TRBJ1-1; 10 bases fit TRBD1. V gave up 3 bases and J gave up 5 bases; unmatched junction bases: 4. CDR1 and CDR2 (germline): SGDLS, YYNGEE. The CDR3 runs to 14 residues. CDR3 in amino acids: CASSGGTGDTEAFF. The CDR3 DNA sequence: TGTGCCAGCAGCGGTGGGACAGGGGATACTGAAGCTTTCTTT.

CDR3 in DNA: TGTGCCACCAGCAGAGATCAAGGGGGCGGAGAGACCCAGTACTTC. Encoded protein: CATSRDQGGGETQYF. The rearrangement links TRBV15 to TRBJ2-5, with TRBD1 matching over 7 bases. This CDR3 comprises 15 residues. With V trimmed by 0 bases and J by 4 bases, 5 bases remained unmatched. CDR1 is LNHNV and CDR2 is YYDKDF in the germline V gene (reference sequence). Full variable domain (remainder filled in from reference TRBV15 and TRBJ2-5): DAMVIQNPRYQVTQFGKPVTLSCSQTLNHNVMYWYQQKSSQAPKLLFHYYDKDFNNEADTPDNFQSRRPNTSFCFLDIRSPGLGDTAMYLCATSRDQGGGETQYFGPGTRLLVL.

The rearrangement links TRBV18 to TRBJ2-5; the D is unclear. The CDR3 covers 14 residues. The ends were cut back, 0 bases at V and 2 bases at J, with 7 bases in the middle. CDR1 and CDR2 from the germline V gene are KGHSH and LQKENI. The CDR3 nucleotides read TGTGCCAGCTCACCACCGGAGAAACAAGAGACCCAGTACTTC. Its translation: CASSPPEKQETQYF.

V usage is TRBV7-9 and J usage is TRBJ2-1, with D perhaps TRBD1 (6 bases). The germline CDR1 and CDR2 sequences are SEHNR and FQNEAQ (reference sequence). This CDR3 is 13 amino acids long. V lost 5 bases and J lost 10, with 15 bases in between. CDR3 amino acids: CASSLGQFLEQFF. CDR3 nucleotide sequence: TGTGCCAGCAGCCTAGGACAGTTCCTGGAGCAGTTCTTC.

The J gene is TRBJ2-7, the V gene TRBV7-2, with D possibly TRBD2 on 6 matching bases. V lost 1 base to trimming and J lost 2 bases, with 12 bases between them. The CDR3 consists of 15 residues. Germline CDR1 is SGHTA and CDR2 is FQGNSA. The CDR3, as DNA: TGTGCCAGCAGCTTAGGCGGGGTAGGGGCCTACGAGCAGTACTTC. Protein sequence: CASSLGGVGAYEQYF.

CDR3 sequence reads: CASSLAADRRSGEQYF. CDR3 bases: TGCGCCAGCAGCTTGGCCGCAGACAGGAGGTCCGGCGAGCAGTACTTC. The J gene is TRBJ2-7, the V gene TRBV5-1, with a tentative D call TRBD1 (6 bases). With 0 bases removed from V and 6 bases from J, the gap between germline ends came to 19 bases. The CDR3 consists of 16 residues. The germline CDR1 and CDR2 sequences are SGHRS and YFSETQ.

The chain employs TRBV7-9 and TRBJ1-1, with no clear D. Germline CDR1 is SEHNR and CDR2 is FQNEAQ (reference sequence). The CDR3 sequence is 11 residues long. V was pared by 3 bases and J by 10 bases, with 9 bases between. CDR3 region: CASSFTERAFF. The CDR3 DNA reads TGTGCCAGCAGCTTCACGGAGAGAGCTTTCTTT.

V is TRBV12-3 or TRBV12-4 and J is TRBJ2-1; D not resolved. V shed 0 bases and J shed 5 bases, with 5 bases lying between them. This CDR3 spans 13 amino acids. CDR3: CASSLARDNEQFF. CDR3 in DNA: TGTGCCAGCAGTTTAGCCCGGGACAATGAGCAGTTCTTC.

This clonotype was recorded at least ten times. V usage is TRBV11-2 and J usage is TRBJ2-1; D may be TRBD1 or TRBD2 (6 bases each). The germline V gene has CDR1 SGHAT and CDR2 FQNNGV. V lost 2 bases and J 8 bases, leaving 25 bases between the germline ends. The CDR3 covers 18 residues. CDR3 sequence reads: CASSLQPEGGLQMDEQFF. In nucleotides, the CDR3 is TGTGCCAGCAGCTTACAGCCTGAGGGGGGACTTCAGATGGATGAGCAGTTCTTC.

This clonotype has a handful of counts. The V gene is TRBV24-1, the J gene TRBJ2-3; D not resolved. The germline V gene has CDR1 KGHDR and CDR2 SFDVKD. The V and J ends lost 7 bases and 6 bases respectively, with 16 bases between them. The CDR3 has 14 residues. CDR3 loop: CATRPGLPTDTQYF. The DNA of the CDR3 is TGTGCCACCAGACCCGGATTGCCCACGGATACGCAGTATTTT.

The rearrangement uses TRBV12-3 or TRBV12-4 and TRBJ2-5, with 8 bases aligning to TRBD1. CDR3 length equals 17 residues. V trimming: 3 bases; J trimming: 5 bases; junction bases outside the gene matches: 14. CDR3 DNA sequence: TGTGCCAGCAGTTTTGTCCCCGGACAGGGCGCGATGGAGACCCAGTACTTC. As protein: CASSFVPGQGAMETQYF.

The sample holds a few counts of this clonotype. V gene TRBV11-2 combines with J gene TRBJ2-3; D not resolved. Germline V lookup: CDR1 SGHAT, CDR2 FQNNGV. CDR3 length: 13 amino acids. V lost 8 bases and J 1 base, leaving 10 bases between the germline ends. The CDR3 coding sequence is TGTGCCAGCGTCGTTTCGGGCACAGATACGCAGTATTTT. Translating it yields CASVVSGTDTQYF.

The J gene is TRBJ1-1, the V gene TRBV7-9; a possible D gene is TRBD1 (5 bases). Germline CDR1 and CDR2: SEHNR and FQNEAQ (reference sequence). The CDR3 is made up of 17 amino acids. V shed 5 bases and J shed 2 bases, with 21 bases lying between them. Written as DNA, the CDR3 is TGTGCCAGCAGCCCCCGTGGGGCCCGGGCCATAAACACTGAAGCTTTCTTT. It is translated as CASSPRGARAINTEAFF.

Only a few counts were recorded for this clonotype. The chain recombines TRBV7-9 with TRBJ2-1; D is undetermined. This CDR3 region has 15 residues. Germline values: CDR1 SEHNR, CDR2 FQNEAQ (reference sequence). V was clipped by 1 base and J by 2 bases, with 9 bases between them. CDR3 loop: CASSLDSRTYNEQFF. CDR3 sequence (DNA): TGTGCCAGCAGCTTAGATAGCAGAACCTACAATGAGCAGTTCTTC. Full variable domain (remainder filled in from reference TRBV7-9 and TRBJ2-1): DTGVSQNPRHKITKRGQNVTFRCDPISEHNRLYWYRQTLGQGPEFLTYFQNEAQLEKSRLLSDRFSAERPKGSFSTLEIQRTEQGDSAMYLCASSLDSRTYNEQFFGPGTRLTVL.

In its sample, this clonotype was seen many times. CDR3 residues: CASSPSRGIDTGELFF. CDR3 sequence (DNA): TGCGCCAGCAGCCCGAGTCGGGGAATCGACACCGGGGAGCTGTTTTTT. The chain employs TRBV5-1 and TRBJ2-2; a possible D gene is TRBD2 (5 bases). The CDR3 length is 16 residues. CDR1 and CDR2 (germline): SGHRS, YFSETQ. Trimming stripped 4 bases from V and 3 bases from J, with 16 bases between.

V is TRBV11-2 and J is TRBJ2-2; D gene uncertain. V lost 5 bases and J lost 7, with 8 bases in between. Germline V gene lookup returns CDR1 SGHAT and CDR2 FQNNGV. The CDR3 is 12 residues long. In DNA, the CDR3 is TGTGCCAGCAGCCCCCATAACGGGGAGCTGTTTTTT. Translation: CASSPHNGELFF.